This TCR beta chain emerged from a study of immune evolution from preneoplasia to lung adenocarcinoma (dated by TCRdb to the early 2020s). At the level of the whole study: The study profiled immune contexture across lung adenocarcinoma precursors and invasive adenocarcinoma using immune gene expression, TCR sequencing and multiplex immunofluorescence. Resected precursor lesions (AAH, AIS, MIA) and invasive adenocarcinomas were compared against paired morphologically normal lung tissue. The sample size depended on which specimens were available, not on a prior power calculation. The immune data were integrated with whole exome sequencing and methylation data from the same cohort of nodules. In total, the cohort included some 54 patients with pulmonary nodules, all of whom underwent surgical resection. The TCR sequencing data were obtained from about 51 patients. It was reported in the study that 100 to 110 samples were used for TCR sequencing. POLYSOLVER was used to infer class I HLA alleles from exome data, and LOHHLA was used to detect allele-specific HLA loss. General study outcomes and caveats: The highest clonality was observed in normal lung, whereas higher T cell density and diversity but lower clonality appeared to be present in later-stage lesions. Normal lung had the highest top T cell clone frequencies, which appeared to decline progressively from AAH through AIS, MIA and invasive adenocarcinoma. The findings reflected association rather than direct causation, and larger cohorts with long-term follow-up and longitudinal biopsies were considered necessary. All patients were from Japan and China, so applicability to Western populations was uncertain.

The immunoSEQ hsTCRbeta Kit was used to sequence TCR beta CDR3 regions from DNA. The published analysis was carried out like this. The ImmunoSEQ Analyzer was used to analyse the TCR sequencing data. T cell clonality was calculated on productive rearrangements as 1 minus Pielou's evenness. To measure T cell diversity, the inverse Simpson index was applied to productive templates. T cell density was defined as TCR beta template counts normalized to usable DNA, with usable DNA estimated by amplification and sequencing of housekeeping genes. TCR metrics were compared across histologic stages using two-sided Kruskal-Wallis tests. In its TCRdb copy, this immuneACCESS table keeps in-frame sequences only and misses some clones. Where compared with another copy, unresolved V genes explain less than half of these, and the others have no known cause. The DNA was the basis for D and trimming; V, J and clone size are from that table. The sample includes some 5,000 clones, with around four fifths observed a single time. In total, the top ten clones hold around 7.8% of the sample.

Resection was performed on patients in Japan or China between the mid-2010s and the late 2010s. The histologic diagnosis of each case was independently confirmed on H&E slides by two lung cancer pathologists. The AllPrep DNA/RNA FFPE Kit was used to isolate DNA from FFPE tissue. This clone was observed once. Its antigen has not been determined. No base-level quality is on record; no much larger clone is a single base apart. Input material: FFPE normal lung tissue adjacent to the tumor. The TCR was taken from a person aged 50-70 years with lung adenocarcinoma.

The CDR3 sequence is CASSPDTINTDTQYF. The bases are TGTGCCAGCAGCCCTGACACAATTAACACAGATACGCAGTATTTT. This chain is built from TRBV6-5 and TRBJ2-3; the D gene cannot be named for sure. At the junction V is shortened by 6 bases and J by 2 bases, with 15 bases in between. Including the terminal cysteine and phenylalanine, the CDR3 comprises 15 residues. Of the read, only the CDR3 DNA is kept; its 45 bases are in frame from base 1. Taken from the germline V gene, the CDR1 and CDR2 loops are MNHEY and SVGAGI.